The sequence of this TCR beta chain was determined in a study of CD8+ T cells in alopecia areata. Extracted from the samples, RNA was reverse transcribed into cDNA to serve as the sequencing template. Here immunoSEQ multiplex PCR was the method, and the copy in TCRdb shows in-frame clones only, minus some. The table lists about 88,000 clones, around 44% of them singletons. Treatment in this sample: oral pan-JAK inhibitor, 5-10 mg twice daily. Trimming took 7 bases from V and 3 from J; bases not matched to a gene: 9. The CDR3 length is 16 residues. Per the germline V gene, CDR1 is SQVTM and CDR2 is ANQGSEA. A few counts support this clone.

J is TRBJ2-1 and V is TRBV29-1; 13 bases map to TRBD2. The sequenced sample was CD8+ T cells sorted from blood, obtained at week 24, from a patient treated with tofacitinib. The TCR sequence derives from a human donor with alopecia areata. The CDR3: CSGKGLAGVYYNEQFF. In DNA form, the CDR3 reads TGCAGCGGAAAAGGACTAGCGGGAGTGTACTACAATGAGCAGTTCTTC.